The sequence of this T cell receptor (beta chain) was determined in a study of T-cell memory formation after mild COVID-19. Whole-study findings and limits: The finding that pre-infection memory included some responding clones suggested that cross-reactive memory joined. Clonal second-wave expansions that peaked on day 37 had unconfirmed SARS-CoV-2 specificity.

From the 5' RACE reads, TCRdb called clonotypes with MiXCR, one entry per CDR3 protein. In the table there are 250,000 to 300,000 distinct CDR3 sequences, 18% of which are singletons. This clonotype was seen only a few times. What it binds is unknown. The specimen was PBMCs or a T cell subset sorted from them (not recorded which). This clonotype was obtained from a man younger than 30 who had mild COVID-19 (a few samples of this study predate the infection). Cell type and time point are not known.

This CDR3 reads CASSVEMGLNEQFF. The CDR3 nucleotides are TGTGCCAGCAGCGTAGAGATGGGGCTCAATGAGCAGTTCTTC. The chain joins TRBV9 to TRBJ2-1; possibly TRBD1 for D (5 bases). The CDR3 is 14 amino acids. CDR1 is SGDLS, CDR2 YYNGEE, per germline. V was cut by 0 bases and J by 6 bases, with 10 bases left in between.